The next 20 T cell receptor beta chains were all read from a single sample in a study of blood T cell repertoires in COVID-19. The table came from immunoSEQ multiplex PCR; TCRdb's copy has only in-frame clones and leaves some out. The sample includes 110,000 to 150,000 clones, approximately 78% of them seen just once. Sequenced material: PBMCs or T cells enriched from blood (not recorded which). These receptors were taken from a woman aged 45-65 years who had recovered from COVID-19.

The chain combines TRBV28 with TRBJ2-1, with 10 bases aligning to TRBD2. The CDR3 sequence is 14 residues long. With V trimmed by 5 bases and J by 5 bases, 3 bases remained unmatched. CDR1 and CDR2 from the germline V gene are MDHEN and SYDVKM. The CDR3 loop is CASSTSGGDNEQFF. The CDR3 region has the DNA TGTGCCAGCAGTACAAGCGGGGGGGACAATGAGCAGTTCTTC. The full variable domain, with the rest looked up from reference TRBV28 and TRBJ2-1, is DVKVTQSSRYLVKRTGEKVFLECVQDMDHENMFWYRQDPGLGLRLIYFSYDVKMKEKGDIPEGYSVSREKKERFSLILESASTNQTSMYLCASSTSGGDNEQFFGPGTRLTVL.

The chain combines TRBV7-8 with TRBJ2-1, with TRBD2 identical over 8 bases. The CDR3 spans 16 residues. Germline V lookup: CDR1 SGHVS, CDR2 FQNEAQ. V gave up 1 base and J gave up 5 bases; unmatched junction bases: 7. The CDR3 sequence: CASSLGGAGGHNEQFF. CDR3 sequence (DNA): TGTGCCAGCAGCTTAGGTGGGGCGGGGGGCCACAATGAGCAGTTCTTC.

CDR3 nucleotide sequence: TGTGCCACCAGCAGAGATATGGGGACAGGGGCCCTCTCCGACTTTAGCACAGATACGCAGTATTTT. This encodes CATSRDMGTGALSDFSTDTQYF. The genes are TRBV15 and TRBJ2-3, with TRBD1 identical over 10 bases. The ends lost 0 bases at V and 0 bases at J; junction bases unmatched: 18. Per germline, CDR1 LNHNV and CDR2 YYDKDF (reference sequence). The CDR3 loop spans 22 amino acids.

J is TRBJ2-1 and V is TRBV23-1; 7 bases agree with TRBD2. TRBV23-1 is noted as an ORF with a role that remains uncertain. This CDR3 comprises 14 residues. The V gene end was trimmed by 4 bases and the J gene end by 8 bases; junction bases not matched to a gene: 8. CDR3: CASSPATSPHEQFF. Written as DNA, the CDR3 is TGCGCCAGCAGTCCCGCGACTAGCCCCCATGAGCAGTTCTTC.

The chain uses TRBV5-6 and TRBJ1-1, with D maybe TRBD1 (6 bases). There are 14 residues in the CDR3. Germline assignment: CDR1 SGHDT and CDR2 YYEEEE. V shed 4 bases and J shed 6 bases, with 16 bases lying between them. DNA for the CDR3: TGTGCCAGCAGCCCCCCCACAGGGTTCGCTGAAGCTTTCTTT. This codes for CASSPPTGFAEAFF.

CDR3 sequence: CASSWTTRQEDGYTF. The CDR3 region has the DNA TGCGCCAGCAGCTGGACGACTCGACAGGAGGATGGCTACACCTTC. The chain links TRBV5-1 to TRBJ1-2, with D perhaps TRBD1 (6 bases). The CDR3 totals 15 residues. Trimming left V 3 bases short and J 6 bases short, with 18 bases between. Looked up from germline, CDR1 is SGHRS and CDR2 is YFSETQ.

Turning to this clone: A read error is the likely source, as a far larger clone sits one nucleotide away. The sample carries other DNA sequences with the same CDR3. The V gene is TRBV28, the J gene TRBJ1-1, with TRBD1 as a possible D gene (6 bases). The V end was cut by 6 bases, the J end by 4 bases, with 9 bases between. CDR3 length: 12 residues. CDR1 is MDHEN and CDR2 is SYDVKM in the germline V gene. The CDR3 reads CASSLQGTEAFF. The CDR3 DNA reads as TGTGCCAGCAGCTTACAGGGCACTGAAGCTTTCTTT.

As concerns this clone: Different DNA sequences within this sample yield the same CDR3. CDR3 coding DNA: TGCACCAGCAGCCAAGAGGGGGGGCTTGGCTACACCTTT. This translates into CTSSQEGGLGYTF. This sequence joins TRBV1 and TRBJ1-2. TRBV1 constitutes a pseudogene. This CDR3 comprises 13 residues.

V is TRBV3-1 (or the pseudogene TRBV3-2) and J is TRBJ1-2; 7 positions match TRBD1. V lost 1 base and J lost 3; bases outside the gene matches: 5. CDR1 is LGHDT and CDR2 is YNNKEL in the germline V gene (reference sequence). The CDR3 contains 15 residues. CDR3 DNA: TGTGCCAGCAGCCAAGTCAGACAGGGACACTATGGCTACACCTTC. Translated, it gives CASSQVRQGHYGYTF.

This clone was observed a single time. The rearrangement joins TRBV29-1 to TRBJ1-5, with 7 bases lining up with TRBD1. This CDR3 comprises 13 residues. CDR1 and CDR2 (germline): SQVTM, ANQGSEA. V was pared by 5 bases and J by 1 base, with 2 bases of the junction left unmatched. The CDR3 nucleotides are TGCAGCGTTAAGGGACAGAGCAATCAGCCCCAGCATTTT. This encodes CSVKGQSNQPQHF.

The chain joins TRBV2 to TRBJ2-5; 13 bases match TRBD2. Germline trimming cut 5 bases from V and 1 base from J; bases unmatched to any gene: 4. The CDR3 covers 16 residues. Germline-derived CDR1 and CDR2 are SNHLY and FYNNEI. The CDR3 sequence is CASSTGTSGVQETQYF. In DNA form, the CDR3 reads TGTGCCAGCAGTACCGGGACTAGCGGGGTCCAAGAGACCCAGTACTTC. Based on the CDR3 plus reference TRBV2 and TRBJ2-5, the full variable domain is EPEVTQTPSHQVTQMGQEVILRCVPISNHLYFYWYRQILGQKVEFLVSFYNNEISEKSEIFDDQFSVERPDGSNFTLKIRSTKLEDSAMYFCASSTGTSGVQETQYFGPGTRLLVL.

This clone was picked up a small number of times. This chain uses TRBV2 with TRBJ1-3; 7 nucleotides match TRBD1. J gave up 3 bases and V 6 bases, and 14 bases lay outside the gene matches. Germline V CDR1 and CDR2: SNHLY, FYNNEI. The CDR3 runs 17 residues. The CDR3 sequence: CASRVDRAPSGGNTIYF. In nucleotides, the CDR3 is TGTGCCAGCAGGGTTGACAGGGCCCCCAGCGGTGGAAACACCATATATTTT.

This clone showed up just once. The genes are TRBV27 and TRBJ2-7, with 8 nucleotides matching TRBD1. Germline V gene data show CDR1 as MNHEY and CDR2 as SMNVEV (reference sequence). The CDR3 length is 15 residues. Trimming at V came to 2 bases and at J to 4 bases, leaving 7 bases not matched to a gene. Here the CDR3 DNA reads TGTGCCAGCAGTTTAAGGGCAGGGGGCTATTACGAGCAGTACGTC. Protein sequence: CASSLRAGGYYEQYV.

The chain recombines TRBV6-5 with TRBJ1-4; 8 bases are a match to TRBD1. The CDR3 is 13 amino acids. Germline values: CDR1 MNHEY, CDR2 SVGAGI. The V and J ends lost 4 bases and 7 bases, in that order; junction bases with no gene match: 2. The CDR3 DNA follows: TGTGCCAGCAGTTCCGGGACAGGTGAAAAACTGTTTTTT. Residues: CASSSGTGEKLFF.

This clone was seen more than once but under ten times. V is TRBV5-1 and J is TRBJ1-6, with 7 bases that match TRBD1. The V gene's germline CDR1 is SGHRS and CDR2 YFSETQ. V dropped 2 bases and J dropped 6; count of bases not matched to a gene: 2. The CDR3 has 14 residues. The CDR3 sequence is CASSFPGGNSPLHF. As DNA, the CDR3 is TGCGCCAGCAGCTTCCCAGGGGGTAATTCACCCCTCCACTTT.

This CDR3 is CASSSQGAGGSPLHF. Here the CDR3 DNA reads TGTGCCAGCAGCTCACAGGGGGCAGGGGGTTCACCCCTCCACTTT. The genes are TRBV28 and TRBJ1-6; 9 nucleotides align to TRBD1. This CDR3 has 15 amino acids. V shed 6 bases, J shed 9 bases, and the junction held 9 bases outside the gene matches. CDR1 is MDHEN and CDR2 is SYDVKM in the germline V gene.

The chain carries TRBV10-3 and TRBJ2-1; D perhaps matches TRBD1 (5 bases). The germline CDR1 and CDR2 sequences are ENHRY and SYGVKD. This CDR3 comprises 14 residues. Trimming cost V 2 bases and J 5 bases, with 10 bases left between them. As DNA, the CDR3 is TGTGCCATCAGTGAGGGGGTCAGGGACAATGAGCAGTTCTTC. It is translated as CAISEGVRDNEQFF.

Remarks on this clone: Other DNA sequences in the same sample also yield this CDR3. The V call is TRBV9, the J call TRBJ1-4; 8 bases align to TRBD1. CDR3 length: 14 amino acids. Germline V lookup: CDR1 SGDLS, CDR2 YYNGEE. Trimming cost V 2 bases and J 5 bases; bases outside gene matches: 2. CDR3 sequence (DNA): TGTGCCAGCAGCGTGACAGGGGCAAATGAAAAACTGTTTTTT. It encodes CASSVTGANEKLFF.

Worth noting for this clone: At one boundary the junction diverges from the germline segment, which might be a read error. The rearrangement uses TRBV5-8 and TRBJ2-1; D might be TRBD2 (6 bases). The CDR3 totals 12 residues. Per the germline V gene, CDR1 is SGHTS and CDR2 is YDEGEE. This CDR3 is CASSLAGWEQFF. For the CDR3, the DNA is TGTGCCAGCAGTTTGGCGGGGTGGGAGCAGTTCTTC. Complete variable domain (other parts from reference TRBV5-8 and TRBJ2-1): EAGVTQSPTHLIKTRGQQATLRCSPISGHTSVYWYQQALGLGLQFLLWYDEGEERNRGNFPPRFSGRQFPNYSSELNVNALELEDSALYLCASSLAGWEQFFGPGTRLTVL.

The V gene is TRBV3-1 (or the pseudogene TRBV3-2), the J gene TRBJ1-2; D uncertain. Germline V lookup: CDR1 LGHDT, CDR2 YNNKEL (reference sequence). V was trimmed by 1 base and J by 4 bases, leaving 4 bases between them. The CDR3 sequence is 12 residues long. The CDR3 DNA follows: TGTGCCAGCAGCCAAGGACTCTATGGCTACACCTTC. Protein sequence: CASSQGLYGYTF.